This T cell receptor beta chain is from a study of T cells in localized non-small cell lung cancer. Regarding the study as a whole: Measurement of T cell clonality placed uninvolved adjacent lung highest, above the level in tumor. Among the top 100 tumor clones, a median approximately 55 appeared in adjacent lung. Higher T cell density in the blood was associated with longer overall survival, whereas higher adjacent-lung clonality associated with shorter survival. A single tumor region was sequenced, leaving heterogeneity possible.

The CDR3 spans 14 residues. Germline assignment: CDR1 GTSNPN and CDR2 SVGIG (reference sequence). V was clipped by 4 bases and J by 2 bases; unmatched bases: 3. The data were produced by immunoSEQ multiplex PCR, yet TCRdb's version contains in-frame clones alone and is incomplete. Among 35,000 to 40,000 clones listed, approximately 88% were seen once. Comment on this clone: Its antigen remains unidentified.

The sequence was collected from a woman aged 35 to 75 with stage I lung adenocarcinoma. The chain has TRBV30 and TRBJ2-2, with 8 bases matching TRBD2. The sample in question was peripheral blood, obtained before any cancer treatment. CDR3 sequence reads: CAWNSGTNTGELFF. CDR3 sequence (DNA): TGTGCCTGGAATAGCGGGACAAACACCGGGGAGCTGTTTTTT.